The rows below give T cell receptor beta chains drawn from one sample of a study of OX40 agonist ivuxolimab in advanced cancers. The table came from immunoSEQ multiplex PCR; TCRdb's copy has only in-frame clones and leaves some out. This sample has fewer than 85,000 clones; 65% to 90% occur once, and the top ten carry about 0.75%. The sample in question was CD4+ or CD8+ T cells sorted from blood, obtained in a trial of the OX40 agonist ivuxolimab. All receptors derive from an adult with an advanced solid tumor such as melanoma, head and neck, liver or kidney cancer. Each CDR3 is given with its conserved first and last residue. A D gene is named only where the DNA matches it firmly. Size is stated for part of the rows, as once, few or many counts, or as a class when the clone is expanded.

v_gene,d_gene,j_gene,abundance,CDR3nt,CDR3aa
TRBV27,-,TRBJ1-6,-,TGTGCCAGCAGTTTATCAGGGACTGGGGGGTATAATTCACCCCTCCACTTT,CASSLSGTGGYNSPLHF
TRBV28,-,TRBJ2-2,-,TGTGCCAGCAGTCCCCCGGGAGTAGCAAACACCGGGGAGCTGTTTTTT,CASSPPGVANTGELFF
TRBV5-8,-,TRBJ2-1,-,TGTGCCAGCAGCTCCCGGGACCATTACAATGAGCAGTTCTTC,CASSSRDHYNEQFF
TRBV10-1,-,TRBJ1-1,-,TGCGCCAGCAGTGAGTCCGGGGGGGTGACTGAAGCTTTCTTT,CASSESGGVTEAFF
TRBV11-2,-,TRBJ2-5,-,TGTGCCAGCAGCCGACTCCAGTACCAAGAGACCCAGTACTTC,CASSRLQYQETQYF
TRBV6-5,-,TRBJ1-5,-,TGTGCCAGCAGTTTGGGGCAGAAGGTACAGCCCCAGCATTTT,CASSLGQKVQPQHF
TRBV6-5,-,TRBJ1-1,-,TGTGCCAGCAGAATGAACACTGAAGCTTTCTTT,CASRMNTEAFF
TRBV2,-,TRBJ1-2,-,TGTGCCAGCAGCGGGGGACGGGGAGTCGTCAGGGTGAGGCGGTATGGCTACACCTTC,CASSGGRGVVRVRRYGYTF
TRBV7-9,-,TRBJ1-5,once,TGTGCCAGCAGCCAGGGGACCCAGGGTCAGCCCCAGCATTTT,CASSQGTQGQPQHF
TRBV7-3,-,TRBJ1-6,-,TGTGCCAGCAGCTTAGGGGGGGCCGAAAATTCACCCCTCCACTTT,CASSLGGAENSPLHF
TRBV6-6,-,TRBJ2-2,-,TGTGCCAGCAGATTCACGGCAGGCACCGGGGAGCTGTTTTTT,CASRFTAGTGELFF
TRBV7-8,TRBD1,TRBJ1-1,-,TGTGCCAGCAGCTCCGTCGACAGGGGTAACACTGAAGCTTTCTTT,CASSSVDRGNTEAFF
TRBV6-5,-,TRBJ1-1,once,TGTGCCAGCAGTTACTTCAGGGGCCGCACTGAAGCTTTCTTT,CASSYFRGRTEAFF
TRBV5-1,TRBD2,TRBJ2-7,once,TGCGCCAGCAGCCGTCGACTAGCGGACTCCTACGAGCAGTACTTC,CASSRRLADSYEQYF
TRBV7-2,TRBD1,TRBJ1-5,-,TGTGCCAGCAGATCTGGGGCAGGGGGTAGCAATCAGCCCCAGCATTTT,CASRSGAGGSNQPQHF
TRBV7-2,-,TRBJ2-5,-,TGTGCCAGCAGCTCCTACCAGGAGACCCAGTACTTC,CASSSYQETQYF